What follows is one TCR beta chain and its context. The antigen is not known. This CDR3 comprises 13 residues. Germline CDR1 is SGHNT and CDR2 is YYREEE (reference sequence). V lost 0 bases, J lost 8 bases, and 11 bases lay in between. This specimen belongs to a study of Graves' ophthalmopathy and Graves' hyperthyroidism. Broader study findings: The model predicted ophthalmopathy progression with over 60% sensitivity and under 75% specificity.

RNA transcripts were the source from which TCR beta CDR3 regions were amplified. An opening RT-PCR round employed HTBI primers and preceded a second-round multiplex PCR. Via MiXCR, TCRdb re-called the multiplex PCR reads, giving one row per CDR3 protein. The sample shows 200,000 to 300,000 distinct CDR3 sequences, 45% of them seen only once. The rearrangement uses TRBV5-4 and TRBJ1-2; D is possibly TRBD1 (5 bases). Sample: peripheral blood. The TCR comes from an adult man with Graves' ophthalmopathy. The DNA for the CDR3 is TGTGCCAGCAGCTTGGACGGGGAGGGGGGCTACACCTTC. The encoded protein is CASSLDGEGGYTF.